Ten or more counts support the clone carrying this T cell receptor beta chain. The antigen is unknown. The entry originates in a study of regulatory T cells in long-lasting Graves disease. Study-wide background: Under 3 months of antithyroid drugs had been taken by newly diagnosed Graves' patients. Study observations and caveats: Not thyroid tissue but only peripheral blood was studied.

The TCR beta library used iRepertoire HTBI primers with Arm-PCR amplification of CDR3. TCRdb redid the calling of the multiplex PCR reads with MiXCR, one entry per CDR3 protein. The data contain roughly 400,000 distinct CDR3 sequences, over 15% of them singletons. Sample time point: newly diagnosed GD, antithyroid drugs for less than 3 months. With RNA extracted from PBMCs as input, the TCR library was made. This same sample was also part of a study on T cells in Graves' hyperthyroidism and ophthalmopathy. That report adds: A first-round RT-PCR of the TCR CDR3 used the HTBI primer set. Blood also held most thyroid clonotypes expanded beyond 0.001.

This TCR was recovered from a woman aged 18-29 years with Graves disease. The sequencing here drew on peripheral blood mononuclear cells (PBMCs), taken at new diagnosis, from a patient treated with antithyroid drugs.

Here the CDR3 reads CASSDSPFRSYEQYF. The CDR3 DNA is TGTGCCAGCAGTGATAGTCCTTTCCGTAGCTACGAGCAGTACTTC. The V call is TRBV2, the J call TRBJ2-7; D is uncertain. The CDR3 is 15 residues long. CDR1 is SNHLY and CDR2 is FYNNEI in the germline V gene. Trimming shortened V by 3 bases and J by 3 bases, and 15 bases separated the two germline ends.